This TCR beta chain was documented in a study of persistence of HIV-infected CD4 T cells (dated by TCRdb to about 2020). Regarding the complete study: The study isolated CMV- and HIV-1 Gag-responding CD4+ T cells from ART-treated individuals to examine antigen-driven clonal expansion of HIV-1-infected cells. The median time the participants had spent on suppressive ART was over 7 years. Peripheral blood samples of up to roughly 200 mL were taken at multiple time points, with the exception of a couple of participants who underwent leukapheresis at a single time point. Proviral sequencing was used to assess clonality among infected cells, whereas TCRbeta sequencing gauged the clonality of all cells within each sorted population. In the cross-participant TCR cluster analysis, fewer than ten participants were included for CMV and 6 or 7 participants were included for Gag. Beyond this particular receptor, the publication reports: TCRbeta richness in CMV- and Gag-responding cells was significantly lower than in anti-CD3/anti-CD28-responding cells; CMV-responding cells had higher oligoclonality than CD3/CD28-stimulated and Gag-responding cells. TCR oligoclonality correlated with proviral oligoclonality within the same sorted populations. Bulk TCR analyses could not be restricted to the rare CMV-responding cells that actually carried HIV-1 proviruses. Enrichment of degenerate expanded CDR3beta sequences was found in antigen-responding cells, suggesting convergent selection of CD4+ responses to CMV and Gag. The study involved few individuals and tested only a limited range of antigens.

Trimming takes 4 bases off V and 4 bases off J; junction bases not matched to a gene: 6. Including cysteine and phenylalanine, the CDR3 has 15 amino acids. Kept here is only the CDR3 DNA, which spans 45 bases and is read in frame from base 1. The CDR1 and CDR2 encoded by the germline V gene are SNHLY and FYNNEI. As to this clone: Its recognized antigen is unknown. Base qualities are not at hand, and no much larger clone is one base apart.

What this sample's treatment or condition label stands for: suppressive antiretroviral therapy. Lysates of CMV-infected fibroblasts at around 9.7 ug/mL were used to stimulate the cells. Memory populations depleted of antigen-responding cells were obtained by sorting nonresponding CD40L-negative CD69-negative CD45RO-high memory CD4+ T cells. Participants were HIV-1-infected adults who started suppressive ART during chronic infection. Participants had undetectable plasma HIV-1 RNA below 50 copies/mL for at least 4 years. To be included, a participant needed positive CMV serology and a CD4+ T cell count above 400 cells/uL. Before stimulation, PBMCs were isolated using density centrifugation and depleted of CD8+ T cells. For 18 hours, the CD8-depleted PBMCs were stimulated with anti-CD28/CD49d costimulation, a CD40-blocking antibody, and enfuvirtide to prevent new infections. Sorting was done on either a Beckman Coulter MoFlo Legacy or an XDP sorter, and propidium iodide was used to exclude dead cells. Genomic DNA was extracted with the QIAamp DNA Mini Kit for samples above one million cells, otherwise with the Quick-DNA Microprep Kit.

TCRbeta repertoires were sequenced from genomic DNA with the immunoSEQ hsTCRB assay version 4 in survey mode. For TCRbeta sequencing, genomic DNA was diluted to around 10 ng/uL, with up to 1 ug used per sample. Per the original workflow: TCRbeta data were analyzed in ImmunoSeq Analyzer 3.0, with diversity computed on productive nucleotide rearrangements. Using the Immunarch R package, the improved Chao index served to estimate lower-bound TCR diversity and the Gini coefficient served to estimate clonality. When different nucleotide rearrangements encoded the same CDR3beta amino acid sequence, each rearrangement was treated as a distinct clonotype. Differential abundance analysis identified TCRbeta sequences significantly enriched in antigen-responding cells relative to anti-CD3/anti-CD28-activated cells. TCRs were clustered by predicted peptide-MHC specificity with GLIPH2, both within individual participants and across merged participant data sets. Sourced from immuneACCESS, this table was stored by TCRdb with only in-frame sequences that have V and J called. A share of the clones is absent; for the studies checked, an unresolved V gene accounts for under half, and the remainder has no known explanation. V and J calls and clone size follow that table, whereas D and trimming were derived from the DNA. The sample table holds tens of thousands of clones, of which around 80% were seen once. Together, the top ten hold 1.5% to 2% of the sample.

This TCR came from an adult man with HIV who was CMV-seropositive. The receptor chain draws on TRBV2 and TRBJ2-2; 7 middle bases align to TRBD1. Specimen: CD4+ T cells sorted from PBMCs after approximately 19-hour stimulation, collected from a patient who received antiretroviral therapy. The sample's cell subset or site label, in plain terms: CD40L-CD69- CD45RO-high memory CD4 T cells not responding to CMV lysate. The CDR3 region has the sequence CASSGTGAPTGELFF. At the DNA level, the sequence is TGTGCCAGCAGTGGAACAGGGGCTCCCACCGGGGAGCTGTTTTTT.